A selection of T cell receptor beta chains follows, all from one sample in a study of a mutant IDH1 vaccine in newly diagnosed glioma. Method: immunoSEQ multiplex PCR; TCRdb's copy keeps in-frame clones and lacks some. Among about 88,000 clones listed, over 75% were seen once. Sample: PBMCs, taken from a glioma patient treated with radiotherapy, temozolomide or both. These receptors originate from a middle-aged man with glioma. Some clones in this sample may be carry-over from other donors' samples. The CDR3 runs from the conserved cysteine through the conserved F or W. D genes are given only for firm matches. The listing skips clone size in some rows; elsewhere it reads once, few, many or a size class.

d_gene	v_gene	j_gene	len	abundance	CDR3nt	CDR3aa
TRBD1	TRBV19	TRBJ2-4	16	-	TGTGCCAGTAGTATATCAGGGGGCGCCGCCAAAAACATTCAGTACTTC	CASSISGGAAKNIQYF
TRBD1	TRBV25-1	TRBJ2-5	16	-	TGTGCCAGCAGTGAGAGTGGGAAGGGGGCTGGCGAGACCCAGTACTTC	CASSESGKGAGETQYF
-	TRBV2	TRBJ1-3	17	once	TGTGCCAGCAGGGGGGATCCCAATCCCACCTCTGGAAACACCATATATTTT	CASRGDPNPTSGNTIYF
-	TRBV7-9	TRBJ2-2	15	-	TGTGCCAGCAGCTTAACCCAGGGTGCCACCGGGGAGCTGTTTTTT	CASSLTQGATGELFF
-	TRBV15	TRBJ1-1	16	-	TGTGCCACCAGCAGAGATAGCGGGGCGCTAAACACTGAAGCTTTCTTT	CATSRDSGALNTEAFF
TRBD2	TRBV2	TRBJ2-5	13	-	TGTGCCAGCAGGGGCACCTACGGCGGGGGTCATTACTTC	CASRGTYGGGHYF
TRBD1	TRBV9	TRBJ2-7	14	-	TGTGCCAGCAGCCCCGAAGGGACAGCCTACGAGCAGTACTTC	CASSPEGTAYEQYF
-	TRBV7-9	TRBJ1-4	14	few	TGTGCCAGCAGCCCCCTGTCCGGGGAGGAAAAACTGTTTTTT	CASSPLSGEEKLFF
-	TRBV5-1	TRBJ2-1	14	-	TGCGCCAGCAGCTTGGCCCTTTGGGGGGATGAGCAGTTCTTC	CASSLALWGDEQFF
-	TRBV6-1	TRBJ2-7	15	-	TGTGCCAGCAGGGAGGGGGGAGGGCCCATATACGAGCAGTACTTC	CASREGGGPIYEQYF
-	TRBV2	TRBJ2-7	15	-	TGTGCCAGCAGTCAAACAGGGGGGGGCTCCTACGAGCAGTACTTC	CASSQTGGGSYEQYF
TRBD1	TRBV5-1	TRBJ1-2	16	-	TGCGCCAGCAGCGCCGGACAGGGGGCTCGGGGCTATGGCTACACCTTC	CASSAGQGARGYGYTF
-	TRBV5-1	TRBJ2-7	13	-	TGCGCCAGCAGCTTGGGGGTCTCGAACGAGCAGTACTTC	CASSLGVSNEQYF
-	TRBV5-6	TRBJ1-2	14	-	TGTGCCAGCAGCTTCTCACAGGGTTACTATGGCTACACCTTC	CASSFSQGYYGYTF
-	TRBV6-5	TRBJ1-1	12	few	TGTGCCAGCAGTTATCCGCTGGCTGAAGCTTTCTTT	CASSYPLAEAFF
-	TRBV30	TRBJ1-4	13	-	TGTGCCTGGAGTAAGGCCTTCCGGGAAAAACTGTTTTTT	CAWSKAFREKLFF
TRBD1	TRBV18	TRBJ1-6	14	-	TGTGCCAGCTCAAGGGACAGCCATAATTCACCCCTCCACTTT	CASSRDSHNSPLHF
-	TRBV7-7	TRBJ2-5	14	-	TGTGCTAGCAGCAGGACGGAAGGGGGAGAGACCCAGTACTTC	CASSRTEGGETQYF
-	TRBV30	TRBJ1-2	13	-	TGTGCCTGGAGTGTAGCCGGGAACTATGGCTACACCTTC	CAWSVAGNYGYTF
-	TRBV5-1	TRBJ2-7	14	-	TGCGCCAGCAGCTTGGGGGCCCAACTGGGCGAGCAGTACTTC	CASSLGAQLGEQYF
-	TRBV15	TRBJ1-2	15	-	TGTGCCACCAGCAACCTCCCACAGGGAGGCGCTGGCTACACCTTC	CATSNLPQGGAGYTF
-	TRBV6-6	TRBJ1-6	14	once	TGTGCCAGCAGTTACTCGACGGGGAATTCACCCCTCCACTTT	CASSYSTGNSPLHF
TRBD1	TRBV7-8	TRBJ1-6	15	few	TGTGCCAGCAGCGGGCAGACAGGGGATAATTCACCCCTCCACTTT	CASSGQTGDNSPLHF
-	TRBV6-5	TRBJ2-7	14	-	TGTGCCAGCAGTTACTCGATGGTCCAGGGGGAGCAGTACTTC	CASSYSMVQGEQYF
-	TRBV5-1	TRBJ2-7	15	-	TGCGCCAGCAGCTTGGGGGTGGGGGGGCTCTACGAGCAGTACTTC	CASSLGVGGLYEQYF
TRBD1	TRBV29-1	TRBJ1-2	12	-	TGCAGCGGTGGACAGGGGAGGCGCGGCTACACCTTC	CSGGQGRRGYTF
-	TRBV6-5	TRBJ1-2	13	-	TGTGCCAGCAGTAAATCGGGAAGCTATGGCTACACCTTC	CASSKSGSYGYTF
-	TRBV5-5	TRBJ1-1	9	few	TGTGCCACGGGGGCTGAAGCTTTCTTT	CATGAEAFF
TRBD1	TRBV10-3	TRBJ2-4	13	-	TGTGCCATCAGTGAGGGACAGGGAAACATTCAGTACTTC	CAISEGQGNIQYF
-	TRBV30	TRBJ1-2	13	-	TGTGCCTGGGAAGTGGGGGATAACTATGGCTACACCTTC	CAWEVGDNYGYTF
-	TRBV30	TRBJ1-6	16	-	TGTGCCTGGAGTGATCTAGGGCAGCCCTATAATTCACCCCTCCACTTT	CAWSDLGQPYNSPLHF
TRBD1	TRBV18	TRBJ1-2	14	few	TGTGCCAGCTCACAACAGGACAGGGACTATGGCTACACCTTC	CASSQQDRDYGYTF
-	TRBV30	TRBJ1-6	13	-	TGTGCCTGGAGTCGCCGACAGAGGCCACCCCTCCACTTT	CAWSRRQRPPLHF
-	TRBV9	TRBJ1-6	12	-	TGTGCCAGCAGCGTAGAAGGATCACCCCTCCACTTT	CASSVEGSPLHF
-	TRBV5-1	TRBJ1-6	13	-	TGCGCCAGCAGACAGGACAGAGATTCACCCCTCCACTTT	CASRQDRDSPLHF
-	TRBV10-3	TRBJ2-3	15	-	TGTGCCATCAGTGAGTCGGGGGGGGCTGCAGATACGCAGTATTTT	CAISESGGAADTQYF
-	TRBV6-5	TRBJ1-2	14	-	TGTGCCAGCAGTTACACGAAATGGGGTGGGGGCTACACCTTC	CASSYTKWGGGYTF
-	TRBV13	TRBJ2-5	15	-	TGTGCCAGCAGCTTAGGTTCCAGGGTGGGAGAGACCCAGTACTTC	CASSLGSRVGETQYF
-	TRBV5-1	TRBJ1-4	14	-	TGCGCCAGCAGCACGACAGCCACTAATGAAAAACTGTTTTTT	CASSTTATNEKLFF
TRBD1	TRBV27	TRBJ2-1	15	-	TGTGCCAGCAGTTTGGGGACAGGGGGCTTCAATGAGCAGTTCTTC	CASSLGTGGFNEQFF
-	TRBV6-6	TRBJ2-4	13	-	TGTGCCAGCGAGGAAGGGGCCAAAAACATTCAGTACTTC	CASEEGAKNIQYF
-	TRBV6-5	TRBJ2-5	15	once	TGTGCCAGCAGTAAGACACGCCCGCTTGAAGAGACCCAGTACTTC	CASSKTRPLEETQYF
TRBD1	TRBV10-3	TRBJ1-2	11	-	TGTGCCATAGGGACAGGGTACGGCTACACCTTC	CAIGTGYGYTF
-	TRBV7-3	TRBJ2-2	16	-	TGTGCCAGCAGCCTCAGGTCGGGGGAGAACACCGGGGAGCTGTTTTTT	CASSLRSGENTGELFF
TRBD1	TRBV7-6	TRBJ1-5	15	-	TGTGCCAGCAGCTTATCACAGGGGTATAATCAGCCCCAGCATTTT	CASSLSQGYNQPQHF
-	TRBV19	TRBJ1-5	14	few	TGTGCCAGTCGCCCACCAGGTTTCAATCAGCCCCAGCATTTT	CASRPPGFNQPQHF
-	TRBV5-6	TRBJ1-2	14	few	TGTGCCAGCAGCTTGCCGGGACACGGCCAGGGCTACACCTTC	CASSLPGHGQGYTF
-	TRBV2	TRBJ1-2	15	-	TGTGCCAGCAGTGTAGTACAGCCCACTAACTATGGCTACACCTTC	CASSVVQPTNYGYTF
TRBD2	TRBV6-1	TRBJ2-7	14	-	TGTGCCAGCAGTGAACCTAGCGGGGCTCACGAGCAGTACTTC	CASSEPSGAHEQYF
-	TRBV7-2	TRBJ1-5	14	-	TGTGCCAGCAGTCAGGGTTATAGCAATCAGCCCCAGCATTTT	CASSQGYSNQPQHF
TRBD1	TRBV10-3	TRBJ1-2	18	few	TGTGCCATCAGTGAGCCCTCGCTGGGACAGGGGGGTAACTATGGCTACACCTTC	CAISEPSLGQGGNYGYTF
-	TRBV20-1	TRBJ2-7	11	-	TGCAGTGCTAGCGTAGCTACTGCGCAGTACTTC	CSASVATAQYF
-	TRBV29-1	TRBJ1-2	10	-	TGCAGCGTTGATGGCTATGGCTACACCTTC	CSVDGYGYTF
TRBD1	TRBV25-1	TRBJ2-7	15	-	TGTGCCAGCAGTGAACGGACAGGGAGGTCCTACGAGCAGTACTTC	CASSERTGRSYEQYF
TRBD1	TRBV5-1	TRBJ2-5	14	-	TGCGCCAGCAGCTTCCAGGGGGCTGAAGAGACCCAGTACTTC	CASSFQGAEETQYF
TRBD1	TRBV7-8	TRBJ2-7	14	many	TGTGCCAGCAGCGGACGACAGGGGGCCTACGAGCAGTACTTC	CASSGRQGAYEQYF
TRBD2	TRBV30	TRBJ2-7	14	few	TGTGCCTGGAGTCTAGGTAGCGGGGCCCACGAGCAGTACTTC	CAWSLGSGAHEQYF
-	TRBV19	TRBJ1-4	14	-	TGTGCCAGTAGTACCTCCGGACAGCCCGAAAAACTGTTTTTT	CASSTSGQPEKLFF
TRBD1	TRBV2	TRBJ1-5	17	-	TGTGCCAGCAGTGAAGTACAGGGGACTTGGAGCAATCAGCCCCAGCATTTT	CASSEVQGTWSNQPQHF